Below are 32 T cell receptor beta chains sequenced from a single sample in a study of blood T cells in healthy people across ages. Sample-barcoded 5' priming and a J-beta primer mix drove a second PCR of roughly 6 to 12 cycles. In TCRdb, the 5' RACE reads were re-called with MiXCR into one record per CDR3 protein. The sample gives about 1.5 million distinct CDR3 sequences, 35% to 45% of which show up once; about 4% is in the top ten. Material: blood. These TCRs come from a woman under 30 in good health.

CDR3 nucleotide sequence: TGTGCCTGGAATGCCATGCGGACTGAAGCTTTCTTT. Residues: CAWNAMRTEAFF. The V and J genes are TRBV30 and TRBJ1-1, with D hard to call. CDR3 size: 12 residues. Germline V lookup: CDR1 GTSNPN, CDR2 SVGIG (reference sequence). Trimming took off 4 bases at V and 5 bases at J, with 11 bases between the two ends. Supplemented by reference TRBV30 and TRBJ1-1, the full variable domain reads SQTIHQWPATLVQPVGSPLSLECTVEGTSNPNLYWYRQAAGRGLQLLFYSVGIGQISSEVPQNLSASRPQDRQFILSSKKLLLSDSGFYLCAWNAMRTEAFFGQGTRLTVV.

This clonotype was recorded a few times. V is TRBV2 and J is TRBJ1-4; 8 nucleotides line up with TRBD1. V was clipped by 8 bases and J by 3 bases; unmatched bases: 5. The CDR3 loop spans 14 amino acids. Germline V gene sequence: CDR1 SNHLY, CDR2 FYNNEI. CDR3 bases: TGTGCCAGCGGGCGGGACAGGCCTAATGAAAAACTGTTTTTT. Its translation: CASGRDRPNEKLFF.

The chain joins TRBV5-1 to TRBJ2-2; TRBD2 aligns across 9 bases. The trim removed 4 bases at V and 9 bases at J, leaving 7 bases unmatched. Germline V gives CDR1 SGHRS, CDR2 YFSETQ. This CDR3 comprises 14 residues. The CDR3 sequence is CASSISGGSRELFF. In DNA form, the CDR3 reads TGCGCCAGCAGCATTAGCGGGGGCAGCCGGGAGCTGTTTTTT.

This clonotype was counted only a few times. The genes are TRBV12-3 or TRBV12-4 and TRBJ2-3; D tentatively reads TRBD1 or TRBD2 (5 bases each). CDR3 length equals 17 residues. Trimming cost V 4 bases and J 0 bases, with 17 bases left between them. In nucleotides, the CDR3 is TGTGCCAGCAGTTATACAACGGGACCAACTAGCACAGATACGCAGTATTTT. Its translation is CASSYTTGPTSTDTQYF.

This clonotype was seen a handful of times. A read error may produce the germline difference seen at one junction end. For the CDR3, the DNA is TGTGCTAGCAGCTTGTATGTAGGGGGCACTGAAGCTTTCTTT. It encodes CASSLYVGGTEAFF. This sequence joins TRBV7-7 and TRBJ1-1, with D possibly being TRBD1 (6 bases). The CDR3 length is 14 residues. Looked up from germline, CDR1 is SSHAT and CDR2 is FNYEAQ (reference sequence).

This clonotype came up a few times. The chain couples TRBV7-2 to TRBJ2-3; 13 bases match TRBD2. Germline CDR1 and CDR2: SGHTA and FQGNSA. The CDR3 contains 18 residues. The V segment lost 5 bases and the J segment 4 bases; nucleotides outside the gene matches: 12. The CDR3 region has the DNA TGTGCCAGCAGCCCGTTTACTAGCGGGAGGGCCGGGGCAGATACGCAGTATTTT. Translating gives CASSPFTSGRAGADTQYF.

Details on this clonotype: A much bigger clone sits one base away, suggesting this may be a read error. This rearrangement joins TRBV7-2 to TRBJ2-1; 7 positions match TRBD2. The CDR3 length is 13 residues. Per germline, CDR1 SGHTA and CDR2 FQGNSA. This chain's CDR3 is CAGSPRLANEQFF. Here the CDR3 DNA reads TGTGCCGGCAGCCCACGACTAGCTAATGAGCAGTTCTTC.

This clonotype turned up a few times. V gene TRBV30 combines with J gene TRBJ2-1; 10 nucleotides line up with TRBD1. The V gene's germline CDR1 is GTSNPN and CDR2 SVGIG (reference sequence). Unmatched junction bases numbered 6, after V lost 5 bases and J lost 5 bases. The CDR3 is made up of 14 amino acids. This CDR3 reads CAWGPGQGNNEQFF. For the CDR3, the DNA is TGTGCCTGGGGGCCGGGACAGGGGAACAATGAGCAGTTCTTC.

This chain uses TRBV7-9 with TRBJ2-5; unclear D gene. The CDR3 is 14 amino acids. Germline loops: CDR1 SEHNR, CDR2 FQNEAQ (reference sequence). Trimming shortened V by 2 bases and J by 4 bases, and 11 bases separated the two germline ends. The CDR3 loop reads CASSLRPPRETQYF. The CDR3 region has the DNA TGTGCCAGCAGCTTACGGCCTCCTAGAGAGACCCAGTACTTC.

This chain uses TRBV3-1 with TRBJ2-2; D is unclear. Germline loops: CDR1 LGHDT, CDR2 YNNKEL (reference sequence). The V and J ends lost 0 bases and 5 bases respectively, with 10 bases between them. The CDR3 contains 15 residues. CDR3: CASSQDYGGTGELFF. CDR3 DNA: TGTGCCAGCAGCCAAGATTATGGCGGTACCGGGGAGCTGTTTTTT.

The chain joins TRBV27 to TRBJ1-2, with D unclear. The germline V gene encodes CDR1 MNHEY and CDR2 SMNVEV (reference sequence). This CDR3 is built from 13 residues. V was cut by 2 bases and J by 6 bases, with 10 bases left in between. CDR3 loop: CASSLMARDGYTF. CDR3 in DNA: TGTGCCAGCAGTTTAATGGCGAGGGATGGCTACACCTTC.

V gene TRBV12-3 or TRBV12-4 combines with J gene TRBJ2-1; TRBD1 is a possible D gene (6 bases). CDR3 length: 13 residues. The ends were cut back, 7 bases at V and 13 bases at J, with 20 bases in the middle. CDR3 region: CASTLGVAQGQFF. In nucleotides, the CDR3 is TGTGCCAGCACCCTCGGGGTGGCACAGGGTCAGTTCTTC.

This sequence joins TRBV25-1 and TRBJ1-4, with a tentative D call TRBD1 (5 bases). This CDR3 has 14 residues. The germline V gene has CDR1 MGHDK and CDR2 SYGVNS. Trimming took off 3 bases at V and 8 bases at J, with 13 bases between the two ends. The CDR3 region has the DNA TGTGCCAGCAGTGAGGCCGGGTCAGGGGAAAAACTGTTTTTT. Amino acids: CASSEAGSGEKLFF.

The sample holds a few counts of this clonotype. V and J are TRBV4-1 and TRBJ2-1; D is unclear. The CDR3 is 16 amino acids. From germline, CDR1 is MGHRA and CDR2 YSYEKL. V was cut by 1 base and J by 5 bases, with 15 bases left in between. The CDR3: CASSQGVRGTNNEQFF. In nucleotides, the CDR3 is TGCGCCAGCAGCCAAGGGGTTCGAGGAACCAACAATGAGCAGTTCTTC.

The chain is built from TRBV5-1 and TRBJ1-6, with D uncertain. Germline V gene data show CDR1 as SGHRS and CDR2 as YFSETQ. Trimming left V 0 bases short and J 9 bases short, with 10 bases between. The CDR3 is 14 residues long. The CDR3 loop is CASSLGGQGSPLHF. The CDR3 DNA reads TGCGCCAGCAGCTTGGGCGGCCAAGGTTCACCCCTCCACTTT.

This chain connects TRBV29-1 to TRBJ2-7; D possibly corresponds to TRBD1 (5 bases). The V end lost 6 bases, the J end lost 9 bases, and 24 bases lay between the germline ends. Germline V lookup: CDR1 SQVTM, CDR2 ANQGSEA. This CDR3 region has 14 residues. The CDR3 DNA is TGCAGCGTCCCAGACAGCCGACCCCTCGGTGGGCAGTACTTC. Amino acids: CSVPDSRPLGGQYF.

V and J are TRBV6-1 and TRBJ2-1; possible D gene TRBD1, 6 bases. The CDR3 runs 16 residues. V was clipped by 2 bases and J by 0 bases, with 11 bases between them. Germline V gene data show CDR1 as MNHNS and CDR2 as SASEGT. CDR3 nucleotides: TGTGCCAGCAGTGAATCTGACAGGCCCTCCTACAATGAGCAGTTCTTC. It translates to CASSESDRPSYNEQFF.

The chain is built from TRBV29-1 and TRBJ2-1; D gene uncertain. The last part of the DNA fits TRBJ2-7 better; the J call may be wrong. Germline CDR1 is SQVTM and CDR2 is ANQGSEA. The CDR3 is 16 amino acids. This CDR3 reads CSVENRLHISYNEQYF. In DNA form, the CDR3 reads TGCAGCGTTGAAAATAGGCTACACATCTCCTACAATGAGCAGTACTTC.

In this sample, this clonotype turned up a few times. This sequence joins TRBV20-1 and TRBJ1-1; D remains ambiguous. The CDR3 is 13 amino acids. With 3 bases removed from V and 0 bases from J, the gap between germline ends came to 8 bases. Germline loops: CDR1 DFQATT, CDR2 SNEGSKA (reference sequence). The CDR3: CSARGLMNTEAFF. The DNA for the CDR3 is TGCAGTGCTAGGGGCCTGATGAACACTGAAGCTTTCTTT.

The chain uses TRBV27 and TRBJ1-1; no definite D call. V gave up 6 bases and J gave up 7 bases, with 15 bases separating them. This CDR3 spans 13 amino acids. Germline V gene lookup returns CDR1 MNHEY and CDR2 SMNVEV (reference sequence). The CDR3 DNA sequence: TGTGCCAGCAGCTCAACCACCACCTATGAAGCTTTCTTT. Its translation is CASSSTTTYEAFF.

The chain is built from TRBV7-2 and TRBJ2-7; 7 bases line up with TRBD2. The trim removed 4 bases at V and 11 bases at J, leaving 20 bases unmatched. This CDR3 comprises 16 residues. Germline V gene data show CDR1 as SGHTA and CDR2 as FQGNSA. The CDR3 DNA follows: TGTGCCAGCAGCTCCCCACAAGGGAGGGTCCAAGAGACCAAGTACTTC. This translates into CASSSPQGRVQETKYF.

This clonotype turned up a few times. The rearrangement links TRBV12-3 or TRBV12-4 to TRBJ2-5; 9 bases line up with TRBD2. Losses at the gene ends were 4 bases for V and 5 bases for J; bases not matched to a gene: 8. This CDR3 has 15 amino acids. The DNA of the CDR3 is TGTGCCAGCAGTTACGGGACTAGCATTATGGAGACCCAGTACTTC. Its protein is CASSYGTSIMETQYF.

The rearrangement joins TRBV20-1 to TRBJ2-5; 9 positions agree with TRBD2. CDR3 size: 14 residues. With V trimmed by 2 bases and J by 4 bases, 5 bases remained unmatched. The germline V gene encodes CDR1 DFQATT and CDR2 SNEGSKA (reference sequence). The CDR3 DNA is TGCAGTGCTAGACGAGGGACTAGCAGAGAGACCCAGTACTTC. Translation gives CSARRGTSRETQYF.

The chain is built from TRBV28 and TRBJ2-5; D possibly matches TRBD1 or TRBD2 (5 bases each). Per germline, CDR1 MDHEN and CDR2 SYDVKM. The V end was cut by 2 bases, the J end by 11 bases, with 18 bases between. This CDR3 comprises 14 residues. CDR3 in amino acids: CASSLRGTYNEQYF. CDR3 sequence (DNA): TGTGCCAGCAGTTTAAGAGGGACCTACAATGAGCAGTACTTC.

This clonotype showed up just a few times. The chain joins TRBV19 to TRBJ2-7; no reliable D call. This CDR3 has 12 amino acids. Germline V lookup: CDR1 LNHDA, CDR2 SQIVND (reference sequence). The V and J ends lost 3 bases and 3 bases respectively, with 6 bases between them. The CDR3 reads CASSMNDYEQYF. The CDR3 DNA sequence: TGTGCCAGTAGTATGAACGACTACGAGCAGTACTTC.

The gene calls are TRBV12-3 or TRBV12-4 and TRBJ1-1, with unresolved D. V was pared by 6 bases and J by 0 bases, with 11 bases between. This CDR3 has 14 residues. CDR3 coding DNA: TGTGCCAGCAGGTTGCAGCTCATGAACACTGAAGCTTTCTTT. It yields the protein CASRLQLMNTEAFF.

There are a few counts of this clonotype. The chain employs TRBV29-1 and TRBJ2-5; D is undetermined. CDR1 is SQVTM, CDR2 ANQGSEA, per germline. V shed 0 bases and J shed 1 base, with 9 bases lying between them. This CDR3 comprises 14 residues. The CDR3 DNA sequence: TGCAGCGTTGAAGATGAACGGCGCCAAGAGACCCAGTACTTC. As protein: CSVEDERRQETQYF.

The CDR3: CASSLLTGNSPLHF. CDR3 in DNA: TGTGCCAGCAGTTTATTAACAGGAAATTCACCCCTCCACTTT. The chain is built from TRBV27 and TRBJ1-6; D possibly corresponds to TRBD1 (5 bases). Trimming left V 1 base short and J 7 bases short, with 8 bases between. The CDR3 covers 14 residues. Germline V gene lookup returns CDR1 MNHEY and CDR2 SMNVEV (reference sequence).

This clonotype appeared a few times. The chain carries TRBV18 and TRBJ2-3; 11 bases line up with TRBD2. The germline V gene encodes CDR1 KGHSH and CDR2 LQKENI. The ends lost 3 bases at V and 0 bases at J; junction bases unmatched: 5. The CDR3 is 17 residues long. The CDR3 loop reads CASSPRGTSGSTDTQYF. The CDR3 DNA follows: TGTGCCAGCTCACCCCGCGGGACTAGCGGAAGCACAGATACGCAGTATTTT.

This clonotype was seen a few times. This sequence joins TRBV4-1 and TRBJ1-4; possibly TRBD1 for D (5 bases). Germline V gives CDR1 MGHRA, CDR2 YSYEKL. CDR3 length: 14 amino acids. With 1 base removed from V and 14 bases from J, the gap between germline ends came to 17 bases. CDR3 DNA sequence: TGCGCCAGCAGCCAAGTCTTTGAGACAGTCCTCCTGTTTTTT. It is translated as CASSQVFETVLLFF.

The sample holds a few counts of this clonotype. J is TRBJ2-1 and V is TRBV7-4, with TRBD2 matching 12 bases. V gave up 5 bases and J gave up 4 bases; unmatched junction bases: 9. Per the germline V gene, CDR1 is SGHVT and CDR2 is SQSDAQ. This CDR3 has 17 amino acids. The CDR3 here is CASSLLAGGPRYNEQFF. The CDR3 DNA is TGTGCCAGCAGCCTTCTAGCGGGGGGGCCGCGGTACAATGAGCAGTTCTTC.

The chain links TRBV6-1 to TRBJ2-1, with a tentative D call TRBD1 (6 bases). CDR3 length: 15 amino acids. CDR1 MNHNS and CDR2 SASEGT come from the germline V gene. The V and J ends lost 8 bases and 9 bases respectively, with 23 bases between them. This CDR3 is CASSGDLGGPSEQFF. The CDR3 nucleotides read TGTGCCAGCTCAGGGGATCTAGGTGGACCCAGTGAGCAGTTCTTC.